This T cell receptor (beta chain) was recovered during a study of identical twins (dated by TCRdb to between 2015 and 2016). With regard to the full study: To test whether fetal clonotypes persist, this study deep-sequenced TCR alpha and beta repertoires from monozygotic twins, from unrelated adults of various ages, and from cord blood. To rule out contamination, the twin experiments were replicated at different times with different library preparation protocols.

This clonotype showed up many times. The antigen it recognizes is unknown. A junction end diverges from the germline sequence, so it may reflect a read error. Every donor was a healthy Caucasian. The researchers also sequenced three unrelated adults who were not twins: a male aged 18 to 29, a male aged 50 to 59, and a female aged 50 to 59. Miltenyi CD45RO+ enrichment and human naive T-cell isolation kits were used to isolate memory (CD45RO+) and naive T cells from PBMC. Overall study results and their limits: Compared with coincidental sharing between unrelated individuals, out-of-frame TCR alpha sequences shared between twins had an excess of sequences with low generation probability. Because the same donors could not be followed over many years, conclusions were based on cross-sectional statistical analysis. Zero-insertion analyses could be partly confounded by invariant T cells such as MAIT and iNKT, though diverse VJ usage argued against such confounding for most clonotypes. Recombination models systematically underestimated out-of-frame TCR alpha sharing in monozygotic twins but agreed with sharing between unrelated individuals. Abundant cord blood beta clonotypes carried fewer insertions; young adult naive repertoires showed a weaker similar trend, while memory repertoires showed none. Excess twin sharing in beta out-of-frame sequences was weaker because fewer shared sequences lowered the signal-to-noise ratio.

Libraries were constructed by 5' RACE. The listed sequencing device is Illumina HiSeq 2000. A universal primer binding site was added through template switching, and the final cDNA carried a unique molecular identifier so that TCR cDNA molecules could be counted accurately. Specific primers in the conserved constant-segment region were used to synthesize first-strand cDNA for the TCR alpha and beta chains. To control for contamination, every cDNA library was double barcoded, receiving both a SMART-Mk sample barcode and Illumina barcodes. Two successive PCR steps introduced TruSeq adapter sequences along with Illumina sample barcodes. TCR alpha and beta cDNA libraries were sequenced on the Illumina HiSeq platform with custom primers. Turning to the authors' computational methods: MiGEC processed the raw reads to extract unique molecular identifiers, while MiXCR was used to determine the CDR3 positions. Recombination models were inferred per individual with the repgenHMM and IGoR tools using an EM algorithm. Shared clonotypes were analyzed with the tcR package in R, and sharing was normalized by the product of cloneset sizes. Out-of-frame nonproductive sequences were analyzed to study raw recombination free of thymic and clonal selection effects. TCRdb reanalyzed the raw reads on its own, using fastp at Q25 for trimming and MiXCR for clone calling, and kept in-frame beta chains. When rows share a CDR3 protein, they turn into one entry using the most common DNA and genes. TCRdb, not the original authors, processed these V and J calls. The sample data list about 700,000 distinct CDR3 sequences, and over 5% of these were observed just once. Around 1.7% of the sample rests with the top ten.

Sequenced sample: naive T cells sorted from blood. The sample's cell subset or site label, decoded: cells isolated with a human naive T-cell isolation kit. The receptor's source is a man between 18 and 29 years old in good health.

The CDR3 amino acid sequence is: CARSGTPTGELFF. The DNA sequence reads TGTGCCCGCAGCGGGACACCCACCGGGGAGCTGTTTTTT. Here the chain combines TRBV7-9 and TRBJ2-2, with a tentative D gene TRBD2 over 7 matching bases. The cysteine opens and the phenylalanine closes a CDR3 of 13 amino acids. The DNA shown is the 39-base CDR3, in frame from base 1. The germline V gene (reference sequence) gives CDR1 as SEHNR and CDR2 as FQNEAQ. The full variable domain, completed from the reference TRBV7-9 and TRBJ2-2 proteins outside the CDR3, reads DTGVSQNPRHKITKRGQNVTFRCDPISEHNRLYWYRQTLGQGPEFLTYFQNEAQLEKSRLLSDRFSAERPKGSFSTLEIQRTEQGDSAMYLCARSGTPTGELFFGEGSRLTVL.